Below, 27 T cell receptor beta chains from the same sample are listed, as sequenced in a study of cytotoxic CD8 clonotypes in ibrutinib-treated CLL. Produced via immunoSEQ multiplex PCR; TCRdb's table is partial and in-frame only. This table has 150,000 to 200,000 clones, approximately 68% appearing once. The sample in question was PBMCs, obtained after 24 months of ibrutinib treatment. The receptor set was obtained from a human donor with chronic lymphocytic leukemia.

V usage is TRBV9 and J usage is TRBJ1-4; D ambiguous. The ends were cut back, 0 bases at V and 0 bases at J, with 9 bases in the middle. Per germline, CDR1 SGDLS and CDR2 YYNGEE. The CDR3 runs 16 residues. CDR3 residues: CASSVERAATNEKLFF. The CDR3 DNA reads as TGTGCCAGCAGCGTAGAAAGGGCCGCAACTAATGAAAAACTGTTTTTT.

The V call is TRBV5-4, the J call TRBJ2-5, with 11 bases lining up with TRBD1. CDR3 length equals 15 residues. The junction had 6 bases not matched to a gene; V was cut back by 3 bases and J by 5 bases. Looked up from germline, CDR1 is SGHNT and CDR2 is YYREEE (reference sequence). The CDR3 reads CASSSRTGGAETQYF. In DNA form, the CDR3 reads TGTGCCAGCAGCTCACGGACAGGGGGCGCGGAGACCCAGTACTTC.

J is TRBJ2-1 and V is TRBV11-2; 10 bases are a match to TRBD1. The V segment lost 2 bases and the J segment 7 bases; nucleotides outside the gene matches: 5. This CDR3 contains 15 residues. Germline-derived CDR1 and CDR2 are SGHAT and FQNNGV. This CDR3 reads CASSLQDRGGNEQFF. Written as DNA, the CDR3 is TGTGCCAGCAGCTTACAGGACAGGGGGGGAAATGAGCAGTTCTTC.

This clone came up a few times. The gene calls are TRBV7-2 and TRBJ1-4, with D unclear. The CDR3 loop spans 14 amino acids. Germline CDR1 SGHTA, CDR2 FQGNSA. V was cut by 1 base and J by 5 bases, with 8 bases left in between. This CDR3 reads CASSLGQQNEKLFF. In DNA, the CDR3 is TGTGCCAGCAGCTTAGGTCAGCAAAATGAAAAACTGTTTTTT.

Written as DNA, the CDR3 is TGTGCCACCAGCAGAGACCCTAGGACAAGCCTTGAAGCTTTCTTT. It yields the protein CATSRDPRTSLEAFF. The chain carries TRBV15 and TRBJ1-1; D perhaps matches TRBD1 (5 bases). The CDR3 loop spans 15 amino acids. V was shortened by 0 bases and J by 7 bases, with 15 bases between the two germline ends. CDR1 LNHNV and CDR2 YYDKDF come from the germline V gene (reference sequence).

The chain is built from TRBV10-3 and TRBJ1-5; weak D call: TRBD1 (6 bases). This CDR3 has 13 residues. Trimming shortened V by 4 bases and J by 9 bases, and 13 bases separated the two germline ends. CDR1 and CDR2 (germline): ENHRY, SYGVKD. CDR3 nucleotide sequence: TGTGCCATCAGTGGGGTACAGGGTGTGCCCCAGCATTTT. It is translated as CAISGVQGVPQHF.

This chain connects TRBV30 to TRBJ2-7; tentatively, D is TRBD1 (6 bases). The V gene lost 0 bases and the J gene lost 5 bases, with 14 bases spanning the gap. Germline CDR1 and CDR2: GTSNPN and SVGIG (reference sequence). The CDR3 is 14 residues long. The CDR3 loop reads CAWSVGRGRNEQYF. The CDR3 bases are TGTGCCTGGAGTGTAGGCAGGGGACGAAACGAGCAGTACTTC.

The J gene is TRBJ2-7, the V gene TRBV11-2; D gene ambiguous. CDR1 and CDR2 from the germline V gene are SGHAT and FQNNGV. V was cut by 2 bases and J by 4 bases, with 9 bases left in between. There are 13 residues in the CDR3. The CDR3 here is CASSLNRAYEQYF. In nucleotides, the CDR3 is TGTGCCAGCAGCTTAAATAGGGCTTACGAGCAGTACTTC.

On this clone itself: At one end the junction does not follow the germline gene, possibly because of a read error. The same CDR3 can be traced to other DNA sequences in this sample. The V and J genes are TRBV11-2 and TRBJ2-7; 11 positions agree with TRBD1. Germline V gene lookup returns CDR1 SGHAT and CDR2 FQNNGV. The CDR3 consists of 16 residues. For the CDR3, the DNA is TGTGCCAGCAGCCCCGCGCGGGACAGGGGGACCTACGAGCAATACTTC. Residues: CASSPARDRGTYEQYF.

V and J are TRBV5-1 and TRBJ2-7; 10 positions match TRBD2. Germline trimming cut 0 bases from V and 3 bases from J; bases unmatched to any gene: 9. The CDR3 extends over 17 amino acids. CDR1 is SGHRS, CDR2 YFSETQ, per germline. The CDR3 DNA sequence: TGCGCCAGCAGCTTGGAGGGGACTAGCGCGATAATCTACGAGCAGTACTTC. This encodes CASSLEGTSAIIYEQYF.

V gene TRBV5-6 combines with J gene TRBJ1-2; 11 nucleotides match TRBD1. This CDR3 contains 15 residues. Trimming took 3 bases from V and 7 from J; bases not matched to a gene: 8. Germline CDR1 reads SGHDT; CDR2 reads YYEEEE. The CDR3 DNA sequence: TGTGCCAGCAGCTGGGGGACAGGGGGACAAGCTGGCTACACCTTC. Residues: CASSWGTGGQAGYTF.

The chain couples TRBV4-2 to TRBJ2-2; 7 nucleotides align to TRBD2. V was clipped by 4 bases and J by 2 bases; unmatched bases: 7. Germline V gene data show CDR1 as LGHNA and CDR2 as YNFKEQ. The CDR3 extends over 16 amino acids. The DNA for the CDR3 is TGTGCCAGCAGCCTCCGACTAGCAGATAACACCGGGGAGCTGTTTTTT. Protein product: CASSLRLADNTGELFF.

This clone was counted only a few times. Other DNA sequences of this sample code for an identical CDR3. The chain is built from TRBV9 and TRBJ2-2; D ambiguous. V was trimmed by 0 bases and J by 6 bases, leaving 3 bases between them. Germline V gives CDR1 SGDLS, CDR2 YYNGEE. The CDR3 is 12 residues long. The CDR3 sequence: CASSVVSGELFF. The CDR3, as DNA: TGTGCCAGCAGCGTAGTATCCGGGGAGCTGTTTTTT.

The CDR3 sequence is CASSMWTGGFYNEQFF. The CDR3 DNA is TGTGCCAGTAGTATGTGGACAGGGGGCTTCTACAATGAGCAGTTCTTC. The V call is TRBV19, the J call TRBJ2-1; 11 positions agree with TRBD1. This CDR3 contains 16 residues. With V trimmed by 3 bases and J by 3 bases, 4 bases remained unmatched. The germline CDR1 and CDR2 sequences are LNHDA and SQIVND (reference sequence).

This clone appeared a few times. The chain joins TRBV6-5 to TRBJ1-5, with a weak D call TRBD1 (6 bases). V gave up 2 bases and J gave up 3 bases, with 8 bases separating them. CDR1 and CDR2 (germline): MNHEY, SVGAGI. The CDR3 length is 14 residues. CDR3 in amino acids: CASSYRGNNQPQHF. The DNA of the CDR3 is TGTGCCAGCAGTTACAGGGGGAACAATCAGCCCCAGCATTTT.

This chain joins TRBV28 and TRBJ1-2, with D perhaps matching TRBD1 (6 bases). Germline assignment: CDR1 MDHEN and CDR2 SYDVKM. V was pared by 6 bases and J by 4 bases, with 18 bases between. This CDR3 contains 15 residues. CDR3 residues: CASSQSDSRGYGYTF. CDR3 sequence (DNA): TGTGCCAGCAGCCAATCGGACAGCCGCGGCTATGGCTACACCTTC.

The genes are TRBV6-5 and TRBJ1-1; D is uncertain. Germline assignment: CDR1 MNHEY and CDR2 SVGAGI. The length of the CDR3 is 13 residues. Trimming left V 3 bases short and J 4 bases short, with 9 bases between. CDR3 protein: CASSYNPATEAFF. The DNA for the CDR3 is TGTGCCAGCAGTTATAACCCGGCCACTGAAGCTTTCTTT.

This clone appeared once. The gene calls are TRBV19 and TRBJ2-7; 10 bases agree with TRBD2. CDR1 and CDR2 from the germline V gene are LNHDA and SQIVND (reference sequence). Unmatched junction bases numbered 9, after V lost 4 bases and J lost 3 bases. The CDR3 covers 16 residues. The CDR3 here is CASSTPRTSGDYEQYF. For the CDR3, the DNA is TGTGCCAGTAGTACTCCTAGGACTAGCGGAGACTACGAGCAGTACTTC.

V usage is TRBV15 and J usage is TRBJ2-4; maybe TRBD1 (6 bases). CDR1 and CDR2 (germline): LNHNV, YYDKDF (reference sequence). This CDR3 is 14 amino acids long. The ends were cut back, 0 bases at V and 12 bases at J, with 15 bases in the middle. CDR3 sequence reads: CATSRDRGLGAQYF. In DNA form, the CDR3 reads TGTGCCACCAGCAGAGACCGGGGTTTGGGGGCTCAGTACTTC. Full variable domain (outside the CDR3, taken from reference TRBV15 and TRBJ2-4): DAMVIQNPRYQVTQFGKPVTLSCSQTLNHNVMYWYQQKSSQAPKLLFHYYDKDFNNEADTPDNFQSRRPNTSFCFLDIRSPGLGDTAMYLCATSRDRGLGAQYFGAGTRLSVL.

The chain is built from TRBV4-3 and TRBJ2-7; D gene uncertain. Trimming cost V 0 bases and J 3 bases, with 12 bases left between them. In germline, CDR1 is LGHNA, CDR2 YSLEER. CDR3 length equals 15 residues. CDR3 loop: CASSQEHNRNYEQYF. The CDR3 region has the DNA TGCGCCAGCAGCCAAGAACATAACAGAAACTACGAGCAGTACTTC.

The chain recombines TRBV2 with TRBJ2-1; 12 bases map to TRBD2. The V segment lost 5 bases and the J segment 6 bases; nucleotides outside the gene matches: 8. Per germline, CDR1 SNHLY and CDR2 FYNNEI. The CDR3 sequence is 16 residues long. CDR3 sequence reads: CASSPRLAGVVNEQFF. CDR3 sequence (DNA): TGTGCCAGCAGTCCAAGACTAGCGGGAGTTGTCAATGAGCAGTTCTTC.

This clone was seen only once. The chain is built from TRBV7-6 and TRBJ2-5, with TRBD2 matching 14 bases. This CDR3 has 16 residues. The germline V gene encodes CDR1 SGHVS and CDR2 FNYEAQ. The V gene end was trimmed by 0 bases and the J gene end by 6 bases; junction bases not matched to a gene: 3. In DNA form, the CDR3 reads TGTGCCAGCAGCTTAGCGGGGACTAGCGGGAGTCAGACCCAGTACTTC. Its translation: CASSLAGTSGSQTQYF. The full variable domain, its missing parts supplied by reference TRBV7-6 and TRBJ2-5, is GAGVSQSPRYKVTKRGQDVALRCDPISGHVSLYWYRQALGQGPEFLTYFNYEAQQDKSGLPNDRFSAERPEGSISTLTIQRTEQRDSAMYRCASSLAGTSGSQTQYFGPGTRLLVL.

CDR3 residues: CASSLTGQGAHEQYF. DNA for the CDR3: TGTGCCAGCAGCTTGACCGGACAGGGGGCCCACGAGCAGTACTTC. This chain uses TRBV5-6 with TRBJ2-7; 11 bases are a match to TRBD1. Germline values: CDR1 SGHDT, CDR2 YYEEEE. This CDR3 is built from 15 residues. The V and J ends lost 1 base and 5 bases, in that order; junction bases with no gene match: 5.

The CDR3 sequence: CASSFGQVNYGYTF. In DNA form, the CDR3 reads TGTGCCAGCAGCTTCGGACAGGTTAACTATGGCTACACCTTC. V gene TRBV7-9 combines with J gene TRBJ1-2; 7 bases line up with TRBD1. The CDR3 loop spans 14 amino acids. Trimming took 3 bases from V and 1 from J; bases not matched to a gene: 2. Germline values: CDR1 SEHNR, CDR2 FQNEAQ (reference sequence). Supplemented by reference TRBV7-9 and TRBJ1-2, the full variable domain reads DTGVSQNPRHKITKRGQNVTFRCDPISEHNRLYWYRQTLGQGPEFLTYFQNEAQLEKSRLLSDRFSAERPKGSFSTLEIQRTEQGDSAMYLCASSFGQVNYGYTFGSGTRLTVV.

The chain employs TRBV28 and TRBJ2-7, with D perhaps matching TRBD2 (5 bases). The germline gives CDR1 MDHEN, CDR2 SYDVKM. V lost 6 bases and J lost 9, with 21 bases in between. The CDR3 sequence is 14 residues long. CDR3 residues: CASSTTTALIRQYF. The CDR3 nucleotides read TGTGCCAGCAGCACGACTACGGCCCTTATCCGGCAGTACTTC.

The J gene is TRBJ2-5, the V gene TRBV7-9, with no clear D. Germline V gene lookup returns CDR1 SEHNR and CDR2 FQNEAQ (reference sequence). This CDR3 is 14 amino acids long. V gave up 3 bases and J gave up 1 base, with 9 bases separating them. In DNA form, the CDR3 reads TGTGCCAGCAGCTTTGTGTCGAGCCAAGAGACCCAGTACTTC. Translated: CASSFVSSQETQYF.

This sequence joins TRBV19 and TRBJ2-1; D remains unclear. CDR1 LNHDA and CDR2 SQIVND come from the germline V gene (reference sequence). This CDR3 comprises 12 residues. The germline V and J ends were trimmed by 9 bases and 3 bases, with 9 bases remaining between them. The CDR3: CASLDNYNEQFF. The CDR3 DNA reads TGTGCCAGCCTAGACAACTACAATGAGCAGTTCTTC. The entire variable domain, with the rest obtained from reference TRBV19 and TRBJ2-1, is as follows: DGGITQSPKYLFRKEGQNVTLSCEQNLNHDAMYWYRQDPGQGLRLIYYSQIVNDFQKGDIAEGYSVSREKKESFPLTVTSAQKNPTAFYLCASLDNYNEQFFGPGTRLTVL.